The clone carrying this TCR beta chain appeared a single time. Its matching antigen is unknown. CDR1 and CDR2 (germline): MDHEN, SYDVKM. Trimming at V came to 6 bases and at J to 3 bases, leaving 11 bases not matched to a gene. This CDR3 is 15 amino acids long. This specimen belongs to a study of cytomegalovirus exposure and HLA in healthy donors. Study-wide context: Most genotyped donors, around 86% of more than 300, had Caucasian-associated genetic ancestry. Study observations and caveats: Within the data, a cluster of highly shared sequence variants was likely a sequencing artifact.

A multiplex PCR was run with 60 Vbeta primers and 13 Jbeta primers. Only in-frame clones appear in the TCRdb table, and some are missing; sequencing was by immunoSEQ multiplex PCR. The sample includes under 170,000 clones, just under 65% of them seen just once. The source of this sequence is a woman aged 55-69 years in good health and CMV-seropositive. The V and J genes are TRBV28 and TRBJ2-7; 7 bases line up with TRBD1. Sequenced material: PBMCs. CDR3 coding DNA: TGTGCCAGCAGCCCGACCGACAGGGACCTCTACGAGCAGTACTTC. It encodes CASSPTDRDLYEQYF. Full variable domain (missing parts from reference TRBV28 and TRBJ2-7): DVKVTQSSRYLVKRTGEKVFLECVQDMDHENMFWYRQDPGLGLRLIYFSYDVKMKEKGDIPEGYSVSREKKERFSLILESASTNQTSMYLCASSPTDRDLYEQYFGPGTRLTVT.